These 5 T cell receptor beta chains were sequenced from one sample in a study of T cell responses to AZD1222 COVID-19 vaccine. Repertoires were generated with immunoSEQ multiplex PCR, while TCRdb's copy carries only in-frame clones and drops some. Counted here are 55,000 to 75,000 clones, about 85% occurring once; the ten biggest clones make up roughly 20%. Sample: peripheral blood, taken on day 0 of AZD1222 vaccination. The source is an adult in good health.

The chain carries TRBV11-2 and TRBJ1-1; 8 bases agree with TRBD1. V shed 2 bases and J 12 bases; nucleotides not matched to a gene: 11. This CDR3 is built from 14 residues. Germline V CDR1 and CDR2: SGHAT, FQNNGV. DNA of the CDR3: TGTGCCAGCAGCTTATCGGCGGGACAGGAGATGCCTTTCTTT. This codes for CASSLSAGQEMPFF. The variable domain in full, with the rest retrieved from reference TRBV11-2 and TRBJ1-1, is EAGVAQSPRYKIIEKRQSVAFWCNPISGHATLYWYQQILGQGPKLLIQFQNNGVVDDSQLPKDRFSAERLKGVDSTLKIQPAKLEDSAVYLCASSLSAGQEMPFFGQGTRLTVV.

The chain joins TRBV19 to TRBJ1-1, with 9 positions matching TRBD1. The CDR3 covers 14 residues. Unmatched junction bases numbered 11, after V lost 7 bases and J lost 8 bases. Germline CDR1 reads LNHDA; CDR2 reads SQIVND (reference sequence). CDR3 DNA: TGTGCCAGTACCCCTCCGGGACAGGGTTTCGAAGCTTTCTTT. It translates to CASTPPGQGFEAFF.

The V and J genes are TRBV24-1 and TRBJ1-2; perhaps TRBD1 as D (5 bases). The CDR3 sequence is 11 residues long. Germline lookup yields CDR1 KGHDR and CDR2 SFDVKD. Trimming left V 7 bases short and J 6 bases short, with 8 bases between. CDR3 amino acids: CATSDSHGYTF. The CDR3 region has the DNA TGTGCCACCAGCGACAGTCATGGCTACACCTTC.

The J gene is TRBJ2-7, the V gene TRBV27; maybe TRBD1 (6 bases). Germline CDR1 reads MNHEY; CDR2 reads SMNVEV (reference sequence). The V gene lost 5 bases and the J gene lost 6 bases, with 20 bases spanning the gap. The CDR3 consists of 15 residues. CDR3 DNA sequence: TGTGCCAGCAGTCCCAGGACAGCCACCTTGGCCGAGCAGTACTTC. This sequence encodes CASSPRTATLAEQYF.

The genes are TRBV29-1 and TRBJ1-2; no firm D call. The CDR3 runs to 16 residues. Germline V gives CDR1 SQVTM, CDR2 ANQGSEA. V lost 7 bases, J lost 0 bases, and 21 bases lay in between. This CDR3 is CSAFTVYDSANYGYTF. CDR3 nucleotide sequence: TGCAGCGCCTTCACAGTCTACGATTCAGCTAACTATGGCTACACCTTC. Based on the CDR3 plus reference TRBV29-1 and TRBJ1-2, the full variable domain is SAVISQKPSRDICQRGTSLTIQCQVDSQVTMMFWYRQQPGQSLTLIATANQGSEATYESGFVIDKFPISRPNLTFSTLTVSNMSPEDSSIYLCSAFTVYDSANYGYTFGSGTRLTVV.